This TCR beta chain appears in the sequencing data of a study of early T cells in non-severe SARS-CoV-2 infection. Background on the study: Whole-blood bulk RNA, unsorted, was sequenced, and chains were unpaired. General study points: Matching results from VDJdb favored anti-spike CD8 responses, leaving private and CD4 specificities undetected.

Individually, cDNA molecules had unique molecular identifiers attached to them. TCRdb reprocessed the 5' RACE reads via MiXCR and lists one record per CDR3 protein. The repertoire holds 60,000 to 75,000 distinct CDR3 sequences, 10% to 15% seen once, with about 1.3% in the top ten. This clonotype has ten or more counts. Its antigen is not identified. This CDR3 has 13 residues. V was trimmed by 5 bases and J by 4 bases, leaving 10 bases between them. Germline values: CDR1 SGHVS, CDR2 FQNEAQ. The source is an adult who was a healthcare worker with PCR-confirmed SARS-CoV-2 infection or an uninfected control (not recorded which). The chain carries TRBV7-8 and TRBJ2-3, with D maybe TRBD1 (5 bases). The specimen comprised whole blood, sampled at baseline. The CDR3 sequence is CASSPRVPDTQYF. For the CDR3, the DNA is TGTGCCAGCAGCCCCAGGGTGCCAGATACGCAGTATTTT.